The subject of this entry is one T cell receptor (beta chain). This sample is drawn from a study of blood T cell repertoires in COVID-19. The overall study: The samples span acute and convalescent COVID-19 from the United States, Italy and Spain.

Assay: immunoSEQ multiplex PCR; the TCRdb copy retains only in-frame clones and omits some. The table has approximately 200,000 clones, roughly 80% seen once. J lost 7 bases, V lost 6 bases, and 8 bases had no gene match. The CDR3 loop spans 15 amino acids. CDR1 and CDR2 (germline): MDHEN, SYDVKM. This sequence was found in a woman aged 25 to 39 who had recovered from COVID-19. This chain uses TRBV28 with TRBJ1-6, with 8 positions matching TRBD1. The sample taken for sequencing was PBMCs or T cells enriched from blood (not recorded which). The CDR3 region is CASRSPTGVNSPLHF. The CDR3, as DNA: TGTGCCAGCAGATCACCGACAGGGGTGAATTCACCCCTCCACTTT.